A selection of T cell receptor beta chains follows, all from one sample in a study of T-cell reconstitution after alpha-beta-depleted transplantation in children. TCRdb analysed the PCR reads with MiXCR anew, one entry per CDR3 protein. The table has around 700,000 distinct CDR3 sequences, around 13% seen once. This material consisted of PBMCs, taken before TCRalphabeta/CD19-depleted stem cell transplant. The receptors stem from a girl between 2 and 10 years old with congenital amegakaryocytic thrombocytopenia, due to receive a stem cell transplant. Each CDR3 is given with its conserved first and last residue.

length	V	CDR3
14	TRBV12-3/TRBV12-4	CASSGPETPYEQYF
14	TRBV5-1	CASSLGDTRNTIYF
17	TRBV15	CATSRGIQLAGQDTQYF
13	TRBV20-1	CSARAPVLYEQYF
13	TRBV29-1	CSGQGANTGELFF
11	TRBV29-1	CSATGQTEAFF
14	TRBV19	CASSDLAGDGEQFF
18	TRBV3-1	CATSQGLQPEGLFNEQFF
15	TRBV7-9	CASNSAGAAYNEQFF
16	TRBV20-1	CSARQQDGSTNEKLFF
15	TRBV5-6	CASSLQYPLTGELFF
15	TRBV15	CATSRLRQGDDEQYF
15	TRBV9	CASSGEGLSSYEQYF
15	TRBV20-1	CSARDRVLLPYEQYF
15	TRBV12-3/TRBV12-4	CASSNPAGPPETQYF
14	TRBV7-3	CASSSLAGAGELFF
14	TRBV6-5	CASSYRGGYNEQFF
13	TRBV5-1	CASSFRPFYEQYF
15	TRBV4-1	CASSLLGRGADTQYF
16	TRBV10-3	CAISESLAEGWNEQFF
15	TRBV5-1	CASSLDLEPADIQYF
15	TRBV5-1	CASSLAPSVNNEQFF